This T cell receptor (beta chain) was captured by sequencing in a study of high-grade serous ovarian cancer treatment subgroups. Tumor tissue was taken before any definitive surgery or chemotherapy was given. Broader study findings: Higher neoantigen levels went with greater TCR clonal relatedness. Different patients shared almost no repertoire; same-patient tumors shared about 0.11 to 0.79.

A note on this clone: Its specificity is not known.

In germline, CDR1 is SGHRS, CDR2 YFSETQ. CDR3 size: 12 residues. Trimming shortened V by 4 bases and J by 5 bases, and 8 bases separated the two germline ends. TCRdb's table, derived via immunoSEQ multiplex PCR, lists solely in-frame clones and lacks some. Here the sample spans 1,200 or so clones, 68% being singletons. V usage is TRBV5-1 and J usage is TRBJ2-3; weak D call: TRBD1 (5 bases). The TCR originated in a human donor with high-grade serous ovarian cancer. The source material was tumor tissue. CDR3 DNA sequence: TGCGCCAGCAGCAGTACAGGAGATACGCAGTATTTT. Translating gives CASSSTGDTQYF.